This section outlines one T cell receptor (beta chain) sequence together with its context. No antigen is known for it. The primer mix had 60 Vbeta and 13 Jbeta primers. Measured with immunoSEQ multiplex PCR; TCRdb has only the in-frame clones, and not every one. Here the sample spans roughly 130,000 clones, around 65% being singletons. The data were taken from a study of cytomegalovirus exposure and HLA in healthy donors. Whole-study context: Earlier results showed 117 million unique TCR beta sequences derived from approximately 180 million T cells.

Whole-study findings and limits: The authors confirmed in vitro that a few CMV-associated chains were specific for CMV antigens. There were several of the most significant clusters that appeared linked to common viral pathogens in a later analysis. The study listed 164 cytomegalovirus-associated TCR beta chains.

The CDR3 spans 13 residues. Germline V lookup: CDR1 SNHLY, CDR2 FYNNEI. V was clipped by 7 bases and J by 7 bases, with 16 bases between them. This receptor was obtained from a male donor in good health and CMV-seronegative. Sequencing was performed on PBMCs. The chain uses TRBV2 and TRBJ2-5; possible D gene TRBD2, 5 bases. CDR3 loop: CASIYQSAGTQYF. CDR3 nucleotide sequence: TGTGCCAGCATTTACCAGTCCGCGGGGACCCAGTACTTC.